These T cell receptor beta chains were read from a single sample in a study of T cells expressing NK-cell markers. Reprocessing the 5' RACE reads, TCRdb reports a single entry for every CDR3 protein and omits DNA. Its clone listing holds roughly 430,000 distinct CDR3 sequences. The sample was blood T cells: a sorted CD56 or NKG2C T cell subset, CD4+ or CD8+ T cells, or bulk PBMC T cells (not recorded which). The receptors originated from a woman aged 18 to 69 in good health. Both conserved end residues are part of each CDR3.

J: TRBJ1-1; length: 14; V: TRBV4-1; CDR3: CASSQDVTNTEAFF
J: TRBJ1-1; length: 12; V: TRBV20-1; CDR3: CSASSRNTEAFF
J: TRBJ1-1; length: 11; V: TRBV20-1; CDR3: CSRHAGSGAFF
J: TRBJ2-2; length: 14; V: TRBV29-1; CDR3: CSVEEGQGTGELFF
J: TRBJ2-3; length: 15; V: TRBV20-1; CDR3: CSAAHRRYGTDTQYF
J: TRBJ2-1; length: 13; V: TRBV7-2; CDR3: CASRRTQANEQFF
J: TRBJ1-1; length: 15; V: TRBV15; CDR3: CATSRDGQGADEAFF
J: TRBJ2-1; length: 17; V: TRBV5-1; CDR3: CASTRWVPAGGNNEQFF
J: TRBJ2-7; length: 13; V: TRBV7-2; CDR3: CASSFGGDGVSYF
J: TRBJ2-1; length: 15; V: TRBV12-5; CDR3: CASGPDRVFSNEQFF
J: TRBJ2-5; length: 14; V: TRBV18; CDR3: CASSPWVSGETQYF
J: TRBJ2-1; length: 15; V: TRBV27; CDR3: CASSTRLAGAGEQFF
J: TRBJ1-4; length: 15; V: TRBV7-8; CDR3: CASSQGGQDNEKLFF
J: TRBJ2-3; length: 18; V: TRBV4-3; CDR3: CASSQELLAGGSADTQYF
J: TRBJ2-7; length: 15; V: TRBV5-1; CDR3: CASSKGQTSSYEQYF
J: TRBJ2-1; length: 16; V: TRBV4-1; CDR3: CASSQQTSGAYNEQFF
J: TRBJ2-1; length: 11; V: TRBV6-5; CDR3: CASSSGPEQFF
J: TRBJ2-5; length: 13; V: TRBV24-1; CDR3: CATSAGDQETQYF
J: TRBJ2-1; length: 12; V: TRBV2; CDR3: CASSERANEQFF
J: TRBJ2-1; length: 14; V: TRBV19; CDR3: CASSRDRGSDEQFF
J: TRBJ2-7; length: 14; V: TRBV7-6; CDR3: CASSLSSDGYEQYF
J: TRBJ2-5; length: 15; V: TRBV5-1; CDR3: CASSLVTSGEETQYF
J: TRBJ1-5; length: 16; V: TRBV5-8; CDR3: CASSSGTFISNQPQHF
J: TRBJ2-7; length: 16; V: TRBV7-2; CDR3: CASSLESPSTSDEQYF
J: TRBJ2-2; length: 14; V: TRBV20-1; CDR3: CSVLAGVNTGELFF
J: TRBJ2-7; length: 11; V: TRBV5-1; CDR3: CASSTAYEQYF
J: TRBJ2-6; length: 18; V: TRBV6-5; CDR3: CASSYKEGSHSGANVLTF